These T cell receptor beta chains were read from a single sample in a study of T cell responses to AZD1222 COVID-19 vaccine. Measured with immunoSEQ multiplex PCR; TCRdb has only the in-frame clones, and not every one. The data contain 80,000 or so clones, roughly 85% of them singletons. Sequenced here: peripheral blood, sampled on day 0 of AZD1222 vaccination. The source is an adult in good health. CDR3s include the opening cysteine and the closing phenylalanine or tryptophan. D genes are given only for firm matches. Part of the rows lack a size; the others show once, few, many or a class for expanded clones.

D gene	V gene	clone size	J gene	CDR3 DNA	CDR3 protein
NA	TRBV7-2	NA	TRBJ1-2	TGTGCCAGCAGCCTCCACAGGGCACCTGGCTATGGCTACACCTTC	CASSLHRAPGYGYTF
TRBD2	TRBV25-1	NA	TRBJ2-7	TGTGCCAGCAGTTCCGGGTCTAGCGGGAGGGTTAGGTCCTACGAGCAGTACTTC	CASSSGSSGRVRSYEQYF
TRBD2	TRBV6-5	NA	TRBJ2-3	TGTGCCAGCAGTTCCCTGACTAGCGGGGTCCCAGATACGCAGTATTTT	CASSSLTSGVPDTQYF
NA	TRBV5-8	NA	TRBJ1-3	TGTGCCAGCAGCTTTTATCGAGCATCTGGAAACACCATATATTTT	CASSFYRASGNTIYF
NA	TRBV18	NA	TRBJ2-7	TGTGCCAGCTCACCAAGGACGCACAGCTCCTACGAGCAGTACTTC	CASSPRTHSSYEQYF
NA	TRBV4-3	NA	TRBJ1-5	TGCGCCAGCAGCCCCCGGGTTGGGAGCAATCAGCCCCAGCATTTT	CASSPRVGSNQPQHF
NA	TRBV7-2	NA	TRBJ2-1	TGTGCCAGCAGCTTAGTTGTAGGGAAATCTTACAATGAGCAGTTCTTC	CASSLVVGKSYNEQFF
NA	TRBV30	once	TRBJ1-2	TGTGCCTGGTCCATCCAGGGGAGCTATGGCTACACCTTC	CAWSIQGSYGYTF
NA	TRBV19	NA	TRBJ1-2	TGTGCCAGTAGTATGCCCCAGGGAAGGTATGGCTACACCTTC	CASSMPQGRYGYTF
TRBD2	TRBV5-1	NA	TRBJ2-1	TGCGCCAGCAGGCATCGGACTAGCGGAGACAATGAGCAGTTCTTC	CASRHRTSGDNEQFF
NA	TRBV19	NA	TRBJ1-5	TGTGCCAGTAGTATGGACGGCTATAGCAATCAGCCCCAGCATTTT	CASSMDGYSNQPQHF
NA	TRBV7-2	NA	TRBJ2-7	TGTGCCAGCAGCCTCCGGGACTTATCTACCTACGAGCAGTACTTC	CASSLRDLSTYEQYF
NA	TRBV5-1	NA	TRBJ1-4	TGCGCCAGCAGCTGGCGGGGAGGGGGGCGAGATGAAAAACTGTTTTTT	CASSWRGGGRDEKLFF
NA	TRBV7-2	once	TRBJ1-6	TGTGCCAGCAGCTTAGCTGGGCCCCCTAATTCACCCCTCCACTTT	CASSLAGPPNSPLHF
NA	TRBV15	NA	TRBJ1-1	TGTGCCACTTTCGGCACTGAAGCTTTCTTT	CATFGTEAFF
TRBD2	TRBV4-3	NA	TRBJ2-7	TGCGCCAGCAGCCAAGATCCGGGAGGGCCAGTGGGGTACGAGCAGTACTTC	CASSQDPGGPVGYEQYF
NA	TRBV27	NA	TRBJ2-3	TGTGCCAGCACCAGGGGGGGAACAGATACGCAGTATTTT	CASTRGGTDTQYF
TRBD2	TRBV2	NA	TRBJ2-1	TGTGCCAGCAGCCGGGGGGGGAGCGGGAGCTCCTACAATGAGCAGTTCTTC	CASSRGGSGSSYNEQFF
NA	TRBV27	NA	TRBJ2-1	TGTGCCAGCAGTGTTTACAATTACAATGAGCAGTTCTTC	CASSVYNYNEQFF
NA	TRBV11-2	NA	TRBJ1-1	TGTGCCAGCACCGGACAGAGCGTGAACACTGAAGCTTTCTTT	CASTGQSVNTEAFF
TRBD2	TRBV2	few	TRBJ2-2	TGTGCCAGCAGGAAAACTAGCGGGTCAAGCACCGGGGAGCTGTTTTTT	CASRKTSGSSTGELFF
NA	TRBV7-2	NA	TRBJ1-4	TGTGCCAGCAGCTTAACTGGAACAACTAATGAAAAACTGTTTTTT	CASSLTGTTNEKLFF
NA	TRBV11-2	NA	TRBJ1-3	TGTGCCAGCACCCACAACAGGGCCAAAGGAAACACCATATATTTT	CASTHNRAKGNTIYF
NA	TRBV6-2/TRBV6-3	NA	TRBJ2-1	TGTGCCAGCAGTTATAGGGGTAGGAATGAGCAGTTCTTC	CASSYRGRNEQFF
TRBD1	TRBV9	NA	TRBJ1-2	TGTGCCAGCAGCGTAGTCGGACAGGGCCACTATGGCTACACCTTC	CASSVVGQGHYGYTF
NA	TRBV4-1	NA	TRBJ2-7	TGCGCCAGCAGCCAAGGTGGGGTTGAGCAGTACTTC	CASSQGGVEQYF
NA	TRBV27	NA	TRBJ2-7	TGTGCCAGCAGTTTAAACACAGACTCCTACGAGCAGTACTTC	CASSLNTDSYEQYF
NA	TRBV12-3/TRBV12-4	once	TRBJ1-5	TGTGCCAGCAGCGCAGGGTCGAATCAGCCCCAGCATTTT	CASSAGSNQPQHF
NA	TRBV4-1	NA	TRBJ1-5	TGCGCCAGCAGCAACCTACAGGGAGGGAGAGGCAATCAGCCCCAGCATTTT	CASSNLQGGRGNQPQHF
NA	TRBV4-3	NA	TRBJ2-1	TGCGCCAGCAGCCAAGATTGGGGGACTCGCGTCGCCCGGAATTACAATGAGCAGTTCTTC	CASSQDWGTRVARNYNEQFF
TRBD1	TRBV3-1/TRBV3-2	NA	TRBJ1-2	TGTGCCAGCAGGCACCTCGGGGCAGGGGGCACTCGATCATATGGCTACACCTTC	CASRHLGAGGTRSYGYTF
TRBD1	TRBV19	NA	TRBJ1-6	TGTGCCAGTAGTATAGGGACAGGGAACCTCCAGAGTTCACCCCTCCACTTT	CASSIGTGNLQSSPLHF
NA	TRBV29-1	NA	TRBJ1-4	TGCAGCGTTAGGACAGATAATGAAAAACTGTTTTTT	CSVRTDNEKLFF
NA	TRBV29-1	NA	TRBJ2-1	TGCAGCGTTGGACAGGGAGGTCATGGCAATGAGCAGTTCTTC	CSVGQGGHGNEQFF
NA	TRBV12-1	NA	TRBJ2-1	TGTGCCAGCCCCTACGCTGGTTACTCCTACAATGAGCAGTTCTTC	CASPYAGYSYNEQFF
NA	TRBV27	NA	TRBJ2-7	TGTGCCAGCAGATCAGGGTATTCCTACGAGCAGTACTTC	CASRSGYSYEQYF
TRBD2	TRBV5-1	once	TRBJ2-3	TGCGCCAGCAGCTTGGGGGCGGCTAGCGGGGGGACAGATACGCAGTATTTT	CASSLGAASGGTDTQYF
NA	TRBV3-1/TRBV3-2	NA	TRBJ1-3	TGTGCCAGCAGCCAGGGGAGGGTCTCTGGAAACACCATATATTTT	CASSQGRVSGNTIYF
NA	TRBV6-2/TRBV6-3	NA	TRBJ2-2	TGTGCCAGCAGTATCACGACTAGCACCGGGGAGCTGTTTTTT	CASSITTSTGELFF
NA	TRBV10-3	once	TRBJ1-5	TGTGCCATCAGTGAGTCCCCGGGCCAGCCCCAGCATTTT	CAISESPGQPQHF
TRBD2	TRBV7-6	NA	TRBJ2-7	TGTGCCAGCAGCTTAGGGGTCCGACTAGCGGGGGCTGAAGAGCAGTACTTC	CASSLGVRLAGAEEQYF
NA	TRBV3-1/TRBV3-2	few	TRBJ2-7	TGTGCCAGCAGCCTTCGGGGCCCAACCTACGAGCAGTACTTC	CASSLRGPTYEQYF
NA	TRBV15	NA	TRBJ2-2	TGTGCCACCAGCGGTACACGGCTGGGCACCGGGGAGCTGTTTTTT	CATSGTRLGTGELFF
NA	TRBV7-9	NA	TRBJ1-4	TGTGCCAGCAGCTCCCGAAGGGAGACTAATGAAAAACTGTTTTTT	CASSSRRETNEKLFF
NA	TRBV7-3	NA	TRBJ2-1	TGTGCCAGCAGCGTAAGACAGGGAGGAGATGAGCAGTTCTTC	CASSVRQGGDEQFF
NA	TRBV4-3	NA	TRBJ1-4	TGCGCCAGCAGCCGGGCCGTCGTAAATGAAAAACTGTTTTTT	CASSRAVVNEKLFF
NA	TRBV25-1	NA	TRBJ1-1	TGTGCCAGCAGTGAGGCAGGGTATCGTGAAGCTTTCTTT	CASSEAGYREAFF
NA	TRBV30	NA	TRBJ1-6	TGTGCCTGGAGTGGGACCCCGTTGGGACCCCTCCACTTT	CAWSGTPLGPLHF
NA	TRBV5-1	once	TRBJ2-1	TGCGCCAGCAGCTCCCTAGGGGGCAATGAGCAGTTCTTC	CASSSLGGNEQFF
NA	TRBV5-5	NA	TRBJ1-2	TGTGCCAGCAGCTTGGAGAGCGGAGCTTTGGGCTACACCTTC	CASSLESGALGYTF
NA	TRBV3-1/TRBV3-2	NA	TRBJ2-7	TGTGCCAGCAGCCAAGGATGGCAGTACTTC	CASSQGWQYF
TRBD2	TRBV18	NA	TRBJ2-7	TGTGCCAGCTCACTTGGACTAGCGGGGGGCTCCTACGAGCAGTACTTC	CASSLGLAGGSYEQYF
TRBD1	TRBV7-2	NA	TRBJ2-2	TGTGCCAGCAGCTTAAGGTGGGGACAGCCCGGGGAGCTGTTTTTT	CASSLRWGQPGELFF
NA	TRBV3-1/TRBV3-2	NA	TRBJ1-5	TGTGCCAGCAGCCAAATGGTACGTCAGCCCCAGCATTTT	CASSQMVRQPQHF
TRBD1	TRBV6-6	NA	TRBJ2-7	TGTGCCAGCAGGGGGACAGACTCTGGGGAGCAGTACTTC	CASRGTDSGEQYF
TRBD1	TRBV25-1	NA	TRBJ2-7	TGTGCCAGTAAACCGGGACAGGGCTACGAGCAGTACTTC	CASKPGQGYEQYF
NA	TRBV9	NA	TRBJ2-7	TGTGCCAGCAGCGTATTGGGGGACCGCTCCTACGAGCAGTACTTC	CASSVLGDRSYEQYF
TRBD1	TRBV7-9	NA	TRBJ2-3	TGTGCCAGCAGAGAGACAGGGGGCACAGATACGCAGTATTTT	CASRETGGTDTQYF
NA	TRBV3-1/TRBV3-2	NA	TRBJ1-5	TGTGCCAGCAGCCAAGATCTCCTTAGCAATCAGCCCCAGCATTTT	CASSQDLLSNQPQHF
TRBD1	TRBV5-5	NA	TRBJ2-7	TGTGCCAGCAGCATCGGACAGGCCCTCTCCTACGAGCAGTACTTC	CASSIGQALSYEQYF